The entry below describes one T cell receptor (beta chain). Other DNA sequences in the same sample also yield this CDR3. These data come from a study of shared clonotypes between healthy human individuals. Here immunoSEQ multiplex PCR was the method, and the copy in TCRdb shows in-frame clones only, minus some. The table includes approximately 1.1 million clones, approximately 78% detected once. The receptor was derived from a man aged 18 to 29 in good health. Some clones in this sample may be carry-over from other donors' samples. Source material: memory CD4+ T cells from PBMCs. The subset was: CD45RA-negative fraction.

The CDR3: CASSPDPGNTIYF. CDR3 sequence (DNA): TGCGCCAGCAGCCCCGATCCTGGAAACACCATATATTTT. The chain employs TRBV5-1 and TRBJ1-3, with D uncertain. CDR3 length: 13 amino acids. V was trimmed by 4 bases and J by 2 bases, leaving 7 bases between them. Germline CDR1 and CDR2: SGHRS and YFSETQ.